Sequencing of this T cell receptor beta chain was carried out in a study of blood T cell repertoires in COVID-19. Libraries were prepared by immunoSEQ multiplex PCR; TCRdb keeps only in-frame clonotypes and omits some of them. The data hold 300,000 to 350,000 clones, with roughly 90% observed a single time. Germline lookup yields CDR1 LGHNA and CDR2 YNFKEQ. J was trimmed by 5 bases and V by 0 bases; bases with no gene match: 14. The CDR3 is made up of 19 amino acids. The age range of participants was 18 to 89 years, with residence in roughly 25 US areas. Categorization into cohorts depended on clinical history that participants reported.

The chain has TRBV4-2 and TRBJ2-5; TRBD2 matches 11 bases. Sequencing was carried out using PBMCs or T cells enriched from blood (not recorded which). The TCR originated in a young woman who had been exposed to COVID-19. CDR3 sequence reads: CASSQDQLPLAGGGETQYF. DNA of the CDR3: TGTGCCAGCAGCCAAGATCAACTCCCCCTAGCGGGGGGCGGGGAGACCCAGTACTTC.